Below, one T cell receptor beta chain is given with its context. The antigen remains unidentified. The same CDR3 can be traced to other DNA sequences in this sample. These data are taken from a study of T cell responses to AZD1222 COVID-19 vaccine. As for the study in general: It was second doses at about 4 or about 12 weeks that were pooled.

The germline gives CDR1 DFQATT, CDR2 SNEGSKA (reference sequence). Trimming stripped 3 bases from V and 1 base from J, with 10 bases between. The CDR3 spans 14 residues. Study-level results: Spike-wide vaccine-associated CD4 TCRs dominated at 160-218 and 743-854.

Produced via immunoSEQ multiplex PCR; TCRdb's table is partial and in-frame only. The repertoire has 150,000 to 200,000 clones, roughly 93% of them found once; the top ten carry 0.7% to 0.9%. The chain carries TRBV20-1 and TRBJ2-1; D possibly corresponds to TRBD2 (7 bases). This sequence was found in an adult in good health. This specimen was peripheral blood, taken on day 0 of AZD1222 vaccination. CDR3 residues: CSASRGGSYNEQFF. The CDR3 region has the DNA TGCAGTGCTAGTAGGGGGGGTTCCTACAATGAGCAGTTCTTC.